The clone carrying this T cell receptor beta chain was detected only a few times. Its antigen is unknown. In TCRdb, the 5' RACE reads were re-called with MiXCR into one record per CDR3 protein. The table lists hundreds of thousands of distinct CDR3 sequences, 8.5% to 10% of them singletons, with around 17% in the top ten. The data are from a study of T cells after yellow fever vaccination. On the study more broadly: For low cell numbers, libraries were made with SMART-Seq v4 Ultra Low Input. Study findings and constraints: Some clonotypes were seen in both the CD4 and the CD8 compartments. These made up a small share and likely arose from convergent recombination. The bulk population could contribute abundant contaminating clonotypes to FACS-sorted repertoires.

Sequenced material: PBMCs, taken on the day of the first yellow fever vaccination. The receptor was isolated from a man aged 18 to 30 who received the YFV17D yellow fever vaccine.

This chain's CDR3 is CASSNPGQGTDTQYF. In nucleotides, the CDR3 is TGTGCCAGCAGCAACCCGGGACAGGGGACAGATACGCAGTATTTT. The chain recombines TRBV25-1 with TRBJ2-3, with TRBD1 matching 10 bases. The CDR3 runs to 15 residues. The germline V gene encodes CDR1 MGHDK and CDR2 SYGVNS. With V trimmed by 6 bases and J by 3 bases, 6 bases remained unmatched.